The entry below gives a single TCR beta chain sequence along with its context. Other DNA sequences in this sample translate to the same CDR3. The data were obtained in a study of cytomegalovirus exposure and HLA in healthy donors. This CDR3 has 14 amino acids. Germline values: CDR1 KGHSH, CDR2 LQKENI. The trim removed 3 bases at V and 2 bases at J, leaving 1 base unmatched. Primers: 60 Vbeta forward and 13 Jbeta reverse. Clones were read by immunoSEQ multiplex PCR, and TCRdb kept only the in-frame ones, dropping some. Of some 170,000 clones in the sample, under 80% are singletons; the top ten hold approximately 4.5%.

Sequencing was performed on PBMCs. The chain has TRBV18 and TRBJ1-1, with TRBD1 matching 9 bases. The TCR comes from a man in his forties in good health and CMV-seronegative. CDR3 amino acids: CASSPGQGNTEAFF. The CDR3 DNA is TGTGCCAGCTCACCGGGACAGGGTAACACTGAAGCTTTCTTT.